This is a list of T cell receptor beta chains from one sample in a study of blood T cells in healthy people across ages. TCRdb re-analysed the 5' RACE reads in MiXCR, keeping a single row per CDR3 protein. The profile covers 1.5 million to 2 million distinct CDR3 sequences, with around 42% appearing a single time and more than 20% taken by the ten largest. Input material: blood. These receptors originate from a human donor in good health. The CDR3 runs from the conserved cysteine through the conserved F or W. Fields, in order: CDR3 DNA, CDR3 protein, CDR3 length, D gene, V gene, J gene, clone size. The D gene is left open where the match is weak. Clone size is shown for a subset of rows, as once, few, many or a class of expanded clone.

CDR3 DNA: TGTGCCAGCAGTTCCTTCCCCGGACAGGGTTTGGAAGCTTTCTTT; CDR3 protein: CASSSFPGQGLEAFF; CDR3 length: 15; D gene: TRBD1; V gene: TRBV6-5; J gene: TRBJ1-1; clone size: NA
CDR3 DNA: TGCAGCCTGAGGCGCCCCTACAATGAGCAGTTCTTC; CDR3 protein: CSLRRPYNEQFF; CDR3 length: 12; D gene: NA; V gene: TRBV29-1; J gene: TRBJ2-1; clone size: NA
CDR3 DNA: TGTGCCAGCAGCAGGGGAGGTGGGACCAACGTCCTGACTTTC; CDR3 protein: CASSRGGGTNVLTF; CDR3 length: 14; D gene: NA; V gene: TRBV6-2/TRBV6-3; J gene: TRBJ2-6; clone size: NA
CDR3 DNA: TGTGCCAGCAGCTACCTCCGGGGTGCTCCGTACGAGCAGTACTTC; CDR3 protein: CASSYLRGAPYEQYF; CDR3 length: 15; D gene: NA; V gene: TRBV27; J gene: TRBJ2-7; clone size: few
CDR3 DNA: TGCGCCAGCAGGTCCGGGGGGACCTACAATGAGCAGTTCTTC; CDR3 protein: CASRSGGTYNEQFF; CDR3 length: 14; D gene: TRBD2; V gene: TRBV5-1; J gene: TRBJ2-1; clone size: many
CDR3 DNA: TGTGCCAGCAGTATCCCCGGACTAGCGGGGGGGCCGGTAGATACGCAGTATTTT; CDR3 protein: CASSIPGLAGGPVDTQYF; CDR3 length: 18; D gene: TRBD2; V gene: TRBV28; J gene: TRBJ2-3; clone size: few
CDR3 DNA: TGTGCCAGCAGCAGGCCGTGGGGGCAATACGAGCAGTACTTC; CDR3 protein: CASSRPWGQYEQYF; CDR3 length: 14; D gene: NA; V gene: TRBV28; J gene: TRBJ2-7; clone size: NA
CDR3 DNA: TGCAGCGCGAGACAGGGGGCAAATTTGAACATTCAGTACTTC; CDR3 protein: CSARQGANLNIQYF; CDR3 length: 14; D gene: TRBD1; V gene: TRBV29-1; J gene: TRBJ2-4; clone size: many
CDR3 DNA: TGTGCCAGCAGCCCCGGGGCCGAGGGATCGGACGAGCAGTACTTC; CDR3 protein: CASSPGAEGSDEQYF; CDR3 length: 15; D gene: NA; V gene: TRBV7-9; J gene: TRBJ2-7; clone size: few
CDR3 DNA: TGCAGTGCTAGAGCCGGTTTCGGGGACACAGATACGCAGTATTTT; CDR3 protein: CSARAGFGDTDTQYF; CDR3 length: 15; D gene: NA; V gene: TRBV20-1; J gene: TRBJ2-3; clone size: few
CDR3 DNA: TGTGCCAGCTCCGAAGCTGCCCGCTCCTACAATGAGCAGTTCTTC; CDR3 protein: CASSEAARSYNEQFF; CDR3 length: 15; D gene: NA; V gene: TRBV27; J gene: TRBJ2-1; clone size: NA
CDR3 DNA: TGCAGTGCTAGAGTCTCGGGGATCTCCTTCGAGCAGTACTTC; CDR3 protein: CSARVSGISFEQYF; CDR3 length: 14; D gene: NA; V gene: TRBV20-1; J gene: TRBJ2-7; clone size: NA
CDR3 DNA: TGCAGTGCTTCCAAAATTCGACCCGGGACAGAGTACTACGAGCAGTACTTC; CDR3 protein: CSASKIRPGTEYYEQYF; CDR3 length: 17; D gene: TRBD1; V gene: TRBV20-1; J gene: TRBJ2-7; clone size: NA
CDR3 DNA: TGCAGTGCTACCCCCGAAGCTTTCTTT; CDR3 protein: CSATPEAFF; CDR3 length: 9; D gene: NA; V gene: TRBV20-1; J gene: TRBJ1-1; clone size: few
CDR3 DNA: TGTGCCAGCAGCTCCGCCTTAAGCTCCTACAATGAGCAGTTCTTC; CDR3 protein: CASSSALSSYNEQFF; CDR3 length: 15; D gene: NA; V gene: TRBV7-6; J gene: TRBJ2-1; clone size: NA
CDR3 DNA: TGTGCCAGCAGCGACCACGCAGTCCTCGGGGCCAACGTCCTGACTTTC; CDR3 protein: CASSDHAVLGANVLTF; CDR3 length: 16; D gene: NA; V gene: TRBV9; J gene: TRBJ2-6; clone size: NA